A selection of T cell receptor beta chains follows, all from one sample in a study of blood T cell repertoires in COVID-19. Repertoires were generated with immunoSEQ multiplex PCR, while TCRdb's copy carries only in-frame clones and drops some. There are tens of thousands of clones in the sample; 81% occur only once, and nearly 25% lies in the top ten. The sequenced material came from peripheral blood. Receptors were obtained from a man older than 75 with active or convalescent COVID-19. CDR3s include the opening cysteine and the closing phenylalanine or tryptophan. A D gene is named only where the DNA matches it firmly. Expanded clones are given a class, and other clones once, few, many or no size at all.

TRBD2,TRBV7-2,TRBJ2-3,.,CASSLGLAGWTDTQYF,TGTGCCAGCAGCTTAGGACTAGCGGGGTGGACAGATACGCAGTATTTT
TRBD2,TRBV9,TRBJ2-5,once,CASSVGTSQETQYF,TGTGCCAGCAGCGTGGGGACTAGTCAAGAGACCCAGTACTTC
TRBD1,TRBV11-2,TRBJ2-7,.,CASSLAGQGSYEQYF,TGTGCCAGCAGCTTAGCGGGACAGGGCTCCTACGAGCAGTACTTC
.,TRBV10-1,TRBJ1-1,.,CASSGPVNTEAFF,TGCGCCAGCAGTGGGCCAGTGAACACTGAAGCTTTCTTT
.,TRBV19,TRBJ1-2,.,CASSLTNRPDYGYTF,TGTGCCAGTAGTTTGACAAACAGGCCTGACTATGGCTACACCTTC
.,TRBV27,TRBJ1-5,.,CASSLSSGYQPQHF,TGTGCCAGCAGTTTATCGAGCGGCTATCAGCCCCAGCATTTT
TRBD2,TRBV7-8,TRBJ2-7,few,CASSSHQSLAGSSYEQYF,TGTGCCAGCAGCTCTCACCAATCACTAGCGGGGTCCTCCTACGAGCAGTACTTC
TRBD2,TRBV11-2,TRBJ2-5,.,CASSSSGGYQETQYF,TGTGCCAGCAGCTCTAGCGGGGGGTACCAAGAGACCCAGTACTTC
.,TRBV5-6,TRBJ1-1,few,CASSFITWAGTEAFF,TGTGCCAGCAGCTTTATTACGTGGGCGGGCACTGAAGCTTTCTTT
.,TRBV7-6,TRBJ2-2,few,CASSLAGTRGTGELFF,TGTGCCAGCAGCTTAGCGGGGACCCGGGGGACCGGGGAGCTGTTTTTT
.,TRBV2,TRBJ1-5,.,CATNRVFNQPQHF,TGTGCCACCAACCGGGTTTTCAATCAGCCCCAGCATTTT
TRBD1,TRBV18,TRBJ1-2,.,CASSPDTGTGFGYTF,TGTGCCAGCTCGCCCGATACCGGGACAGGGTTTGGCTACACCTTC
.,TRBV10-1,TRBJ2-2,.,CASSRDTGELFF,TGCGCCAGCAGTCGGGACACCGGGGAGCTGTTTTTT
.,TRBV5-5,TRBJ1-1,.,CASSLTGPVNTEAFF,TGTGCCAGCAGCTTAACAGGGCCCGTGAACACTGAAGCTTTCTTT
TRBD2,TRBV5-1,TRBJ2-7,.,CASSLDTASGEYEQYF,TGCGCCAGCAGCTTGGATACGGCTAGCGGGGAGTACGAGCAGTACTTC
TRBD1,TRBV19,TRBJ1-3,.,CASRPTGTGNTIYF,TGTGCCAGTAGACCGACAGGGACTGGAAACACCATATATTTT
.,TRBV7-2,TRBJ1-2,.,CASSASGVGIYGYTF,TGTGCCAGCAGCGCCTCCGGGGTGGGGATCTATGGCTACACCTTC